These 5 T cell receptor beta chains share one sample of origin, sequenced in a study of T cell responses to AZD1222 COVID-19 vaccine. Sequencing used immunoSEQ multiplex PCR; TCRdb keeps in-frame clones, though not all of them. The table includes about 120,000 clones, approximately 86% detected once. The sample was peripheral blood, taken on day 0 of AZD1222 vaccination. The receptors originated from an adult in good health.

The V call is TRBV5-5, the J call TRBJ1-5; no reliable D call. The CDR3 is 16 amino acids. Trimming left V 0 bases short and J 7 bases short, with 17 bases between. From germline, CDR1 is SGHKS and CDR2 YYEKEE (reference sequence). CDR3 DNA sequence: TGTGCCAGCAGCTTGGACCCCTTCCTTTCGGGCCAGCCCCAGCATTTT. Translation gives CASSLDPFLSGQPQHF.

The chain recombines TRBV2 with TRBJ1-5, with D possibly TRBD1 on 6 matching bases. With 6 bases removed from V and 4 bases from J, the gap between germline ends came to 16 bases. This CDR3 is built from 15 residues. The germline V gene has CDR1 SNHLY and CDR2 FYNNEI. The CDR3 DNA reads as TGTGCCAGCAGCAGGCCGGGGCAGGGGAATCAGCCCCAGCATTTT. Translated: CASSRPGQGNQPQHF. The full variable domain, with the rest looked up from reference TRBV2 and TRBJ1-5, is EPEVTQTPSHQVTQMGQEVILRCVPISNHLYFYWYRQILGQKVEFLVSFYNNEISEKSEIFDDQFSVERPDGSNFTLKIRSTKLEDSAMYFCASSRPGQGNQPQHFGDGTRLSIL.

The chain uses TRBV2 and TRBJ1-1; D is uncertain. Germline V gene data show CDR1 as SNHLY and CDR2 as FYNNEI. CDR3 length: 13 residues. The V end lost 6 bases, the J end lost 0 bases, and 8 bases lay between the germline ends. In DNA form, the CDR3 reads TGTGCCAGCAGATTGACATTGAACACTGAAGCTTTCTTT. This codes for CASRLTLNTEAFF. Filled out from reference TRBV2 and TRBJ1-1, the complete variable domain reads EPEVTQTPSHQVTQMGQEVILRCVPISNHLYFYWYRQILGQKVEFLVSFYNNEISEKSEIFDDQFSVERPDGSNFTLKIRSTKLEDSAMYFCASRLTLNTEAFFGQGTRLTVV.

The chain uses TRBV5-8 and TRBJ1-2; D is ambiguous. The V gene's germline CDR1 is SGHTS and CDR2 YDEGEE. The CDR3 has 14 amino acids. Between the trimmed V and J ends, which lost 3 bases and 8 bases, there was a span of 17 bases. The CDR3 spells CASSSQNRGWGYTF. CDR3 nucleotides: TGTGCCAGCAGCTCTCAAAACCGGGGATGGGGCTACACCTTC.

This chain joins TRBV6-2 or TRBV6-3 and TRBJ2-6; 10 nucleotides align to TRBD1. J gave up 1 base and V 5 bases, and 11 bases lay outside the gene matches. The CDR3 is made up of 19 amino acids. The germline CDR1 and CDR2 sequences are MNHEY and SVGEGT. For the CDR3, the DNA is TGTGCCAGCAGTCCCCCACGGACAGGGGGGTTATCTGGGGCCAACGTCCTGACTTTC. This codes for CASSPPRTGGLSGANVLTF.